Listed here are 5 T cell receptor beta chains from one sample, sequenced in a study of cytomegalovirus exposure and HLA in healthy donors. The study ran its PCR with 60 Vbeta and 13 Jbeta primers. Repertoires were generated with immunoSEQ multiplex PCR, while TCRdb's copy carries only in-frame clones and drops some. Of about 130,000 clones in the sample, 70% to 90% are singletons; the top ten hold around 6.4%. The sequenced sample was PBMCs. The receptors originated from a middle-aged woman in good health and CMV-seropositive.

V gene TRBV27 combines with J gene TRBJ2-7, with TRBD1 matching 9 bases. V lost 6 bases, J lost 3 bases, and 6 bases stayed unmatched. The CDR3 extends over 14 amino acids. CDR1 and CDR2 from the germline V gene are MNHEY and SMNVEV (reference sequence). The CDR3 DNA reads as TGTGCCAGCAGCCGGACAGGGGTTGGCTACGAGCAGTACTTC. Protein sequence: CASSRTGVGYEQYF.

The J gene is TRBJ1-5, the V gene TRBV21-1. TRBV21-1 is annotated as a pseudogene. This CDR3 contains 16 residues. CDR3 protein: CASRAPGEASNQPQHF. The CDR3 DNA reads as TGTGCCAGCAGGGCCCCGGGTGAGGCTAGCAATCAGCCCCAGCATTTT.

The rearrangement joins TRBV9 to TRBJ2-7; weak D call: TRBD2 (6 bases). Per germline, CDR1 SGDLS and CDR2 YYNGEE. Trimming stripped 0 bases from V and 0 bases from J, with 10 bases between. This CDR3 region has 15 residues. In nucleotides, the CDR3 is TGTGCCAGCAGCGTAGACCCCGGGAGCTCCTACGAGCAGTACTTC. Its translation: CASSVDPGSSYEQYF.

This clone has only one observation. The rearrangement joins TRBV9 to TRBJ2-1; TRBD1 might be the D (5 bases). CDR3 length equals 18 residues. Trimming removed 0 bases at V and 4 bases at J, with 20 bases between. Germline CDR1 is SGDLS and CDR2 is YYNGEE. The DNA of the CDR3 is TGTGCCAGCAGCGTAGATTCCCCTTTCTGGGGCCAATACAATGAGCAGTTCTTC. It yields the protein CASSVDSPFWGQYNEQFF.

The V and J genes are TRBV7-2 and TRBJ2-2, with 9 bases matching TRBD1. CDR3 length: 15 residues. The V gene end was trimmed by 5 bases and the J gene end by 3 bases; junction bases not matched to a gene: 4. Germline loops: CDR1 SGHTA, CDR2 FQGNSA. The CDR3 region has the DNA TGTGCCAGCAGCCGGACAGGGGAAGACACCGGGGAGCTGTTTTTT. This gives the protein CASSRTGEDTGELFF.